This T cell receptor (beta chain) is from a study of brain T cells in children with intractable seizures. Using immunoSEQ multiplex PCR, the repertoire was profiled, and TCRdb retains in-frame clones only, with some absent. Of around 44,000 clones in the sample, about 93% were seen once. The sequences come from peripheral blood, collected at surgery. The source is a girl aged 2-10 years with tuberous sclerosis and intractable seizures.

CDR3 bases: TGTGCCAGCAGGATTCGGGACAGGGGGCATCCTAACTATGGCTACACCTTC. Residues: CASRIRDRGHPNYGYTF. The rearrangement joins TRBV11-3 to TRBJ1-2, with TRBD1 identical over 12 bases. The V gene end was trimmed by 6 bases and the J gene end by 0 bases; junction bases not matched to a gene: 8. The CDR3 runs to 17 residues. In germline, CDR1 is SGHNT, CDR2 YENEEA.